The next 3 T cell receptor beta chains were all read from a single sample in a study of shared clonotypes between healthy human individuals (dated by TCRdb to 2020 to 2022). Library preparation used the immunoSEQ multiplex PCR assay. Drawn from immuneACCESS, this table holds only the in-frame rearrangements with V and J called that TCRdb kept. Clones are partly lost; checked studies trace under half to an unresolved V gene and leave the rest unexplained. The sample yields just over 2,000,000 clones; about 95% were counted once. The ten largest clones add up to around 1.1% of the sample. CD8 naive samples were CD45RO-negative cells positively selected for CCR7, giving a CD45RA+CCR7+ population that excluded TemRA cells. What was sequenced was naive CD8+ T cells sorted from blood. What the cell subset or site label conveys for this sample: CD45RA+CCR7+. The receptors derive from a man aged 18-30 years in good health.

V usage is TRBV9 and J usage is TRBJ2-1; D is perhaps TRBD2 (7 bases). The CDR3 sequence is 15 residues long. V lost 0 bases to trimming and J lost 8 bases, with 15 bases between them. Germline V gives CDR1 SGDLS, CDR2 YYNGEE. CDR3 region: CASSVDGGHSDEQFF. DNA for the CDR3: TGTGCCAGCAGCGTAGACGGGGGGCATTCGGATGAGCAGTTCTTC.

On this clone itself: The junction does not match germline at one end; this may be a read error. The chain couples TRBV11-2 to TRBJ1-1; TRBD1 matches at 7 bases. CDR1 is SGHAT, CDR2 FQNNGV, per germline. The CDR3 sequence is 18 residues long. The CDR3 spells CASSLEGPFDRVNAEAFF. CDR3 nucleotides: TGTGCCAGCAGCTTAGAGGGTCCCTTCGACAGGGTGAACGCTGAAGCTTTCTTT.

The chain couples TRBV10-2 to TRBJ2-7; 11 nucleotides line up with TRBD2. Germline lookup yields CDR1 WSHSY and CDR2 SAAADI. J lost 1 base, V lost 7 bases, and 3 bases had no gene match. The CDR3 length is 14 residues. CDR3 protein: CASKGLADSYEQYF. The CDR3 nucleotides read TGCGCCAGCAAGGGACTAGCGGATTCCTACGAGCAGTACTTC.